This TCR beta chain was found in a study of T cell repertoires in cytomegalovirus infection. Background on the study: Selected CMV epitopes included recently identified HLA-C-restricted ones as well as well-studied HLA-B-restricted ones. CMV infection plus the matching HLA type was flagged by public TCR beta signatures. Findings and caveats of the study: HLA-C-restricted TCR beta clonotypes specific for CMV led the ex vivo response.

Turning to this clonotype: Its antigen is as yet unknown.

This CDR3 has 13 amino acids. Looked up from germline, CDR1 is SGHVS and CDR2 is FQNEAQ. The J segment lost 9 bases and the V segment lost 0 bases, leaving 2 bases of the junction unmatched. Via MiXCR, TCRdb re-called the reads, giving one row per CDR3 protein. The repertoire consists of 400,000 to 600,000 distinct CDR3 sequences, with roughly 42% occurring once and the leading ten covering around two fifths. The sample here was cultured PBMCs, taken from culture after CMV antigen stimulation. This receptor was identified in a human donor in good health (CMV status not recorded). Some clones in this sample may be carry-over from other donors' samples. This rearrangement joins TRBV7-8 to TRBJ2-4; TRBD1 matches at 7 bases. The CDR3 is CASSLAAGGIQYF. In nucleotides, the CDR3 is TGTGCCAGCAGCTTAGCGGCAGGGGGCATTCAGTACTTC.